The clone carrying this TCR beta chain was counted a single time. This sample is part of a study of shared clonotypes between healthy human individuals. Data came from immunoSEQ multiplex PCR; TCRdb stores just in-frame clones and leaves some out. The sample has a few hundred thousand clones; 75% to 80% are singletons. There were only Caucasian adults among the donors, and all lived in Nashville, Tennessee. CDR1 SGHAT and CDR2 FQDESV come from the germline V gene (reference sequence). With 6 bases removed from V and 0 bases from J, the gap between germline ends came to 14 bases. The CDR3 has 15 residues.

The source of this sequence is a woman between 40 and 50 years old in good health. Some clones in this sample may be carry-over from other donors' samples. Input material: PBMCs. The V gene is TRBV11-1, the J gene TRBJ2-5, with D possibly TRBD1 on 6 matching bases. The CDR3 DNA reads TGTGCCAGCAGGCACCGGGACATTCACCAAGAGACCCAGTACTTC. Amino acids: CASRHRDIHQETQYF.